A selection of T cell receptor beta chains follows, all from one sample in a study of CD8+ T cells in alopecia areata. TCRdb's table, derived via immunoSEQ multiplex PCR, lists solely in-frame clones and lacks some. The sample yields 120,000 or so clones, over 55% seen once. The starting material was CD4+ T cells sorted from blood, obtained at week 4, from a patient treated with tofacitinib. The receptors stem from a human donor with alopecia areata. Both conserved end residues are part of each CDR3. The D gene is left open where the match is weak. Size tells how often a clone was seen (once, few, many) or the class of an expanded clone, and some rows leave it out.

size	V	D	J	CDR3	DNA
.	TRBV30	TRBD1	TRBJ2-1	CAWGTGRNEQFF	TGTGCCTGGGGGACAGGGCGGAATGAGCAGTTCTTC
few	TRBV30	.	TRBJ2-5	CAWSLSAKTQYF	TGTGCCTGGAGTCTTAGCGCGAAGACCCAGTACTTC
.	TRBV7-2	.	TRBJ2-2	CASSLALTPGAGELFF	TGTGCCAGCAGCTTAGCGCTTACACCGGGGGCCGGGGAGCTGTTTTTT
.	TRBV29-1	TRBD2	TRBJ2-5	CSAFIVVGAGEKTQYF	TGCAGCGCTTTTATAGTCGTTGGAGCGGGAGAAAAGACCCAGTACTTC
.	TRBV9	.	TRBJ1-5	CASSVDLGSQPQHF	TGTGCCAGCAGCGTAGATTTAGGGAGTCAGCCCCAGCATTTT
few	TRBV14	.	TRBJ1-1	CASSQDRNTEAFF	TGTGCCAGCAGCCAAGACAGAAACACTGAAGCTTTCTTT
.	TRBV7-3	TRBD1	TRBJ1-2	CASSPDPGGSYGYTF	TGTGCCAGCAGCCCGGATCCAGGGGGGTCCTATGGCTACACCTTC
.	TRBV5-1	.	TRBJ1-2	CASSPDSEGYGYTF	TGCGCCAGCAGCCCGGACAGTGAAGGCTATGGCTACACCTTC
.	TRBV29-1	.	TRBJ1-1	CSVRNANTEAFF	TGCAGCGTCAGGAATGCGAACACTGAAGCTTTCTTT
.	TRBV2	.	TRBJ2-7	CASSDDSVTYEQYF	TGTGCCAGCAGCGATGACTCGGTGACCTACGAGCAGTACTTC
.	TRBV5-1	.	TRBJ2-7	CASNEAGGYEQYF	TGCGCCAGCAACGAGGCCGGGGGCTACGAGCAGTACTTC
.	TRBV6-1	.	TRBJ2-7	CASSEVETRPERPSYEQYF	TGTGCCAGCAGTGAAGTCGAGACAAGACCTGAACGCCCTTCCTACGAGCAGTACTTC
few	TRBV29-1	TRBD2	TRBJ2-5	CSVSGGGFQETQYF	TGCAGCGTTTCCGGCGGGGGGTTCCAAGAGACCCAGTACTTC
.	TRBV1	.	TRBJ2-1	CTSSQDTHNEQFF	TGCACCAGCAGCCAAGATACGCACAATGAGCAGTTCTTC
few	TRBV5-1	.	TRBJ1-2	CASSLAVGVGYTF	TGCGCCAGCAGCTTGGCCGTCGGGGTGGGCTACACCTTC
few	TRBV5-1	TRBD1	TRBJ1-4	CASSLSGTGNEKLFF	TGCGCCAGCAGCTTGAGTGGGACAGGGAACGAAAAACTGTTTTTT
.	TRBV5-1	.	TRBJ2-5	CASSLRGGQETQYF	TGCGCCAGCAGCTTGAGGGGGGGCCAAGAGACCCAGTACTTC
few	TRBV21-1	.	TRBJ1-5	CASSKTTGQVNQPQHF	TGTGCCAGCAGCAAAACGACCGGACAGGTCAATCAGCCCCAGCATTTT
few	TRBV28	TRBD1	TRBJ2-6	CASSTGASGANVLTF	TGTGCCAGCAGTACAGGGGCCTCTGGGGCCAACGTCCTGACTTTC
.	TRBV4-1	.	TRBJ2-7	CASSQDHGRMISEQYF	TGCGCCAGCAGCCAAGATCACGGGAGAATGATCTCCGAGCAGTACTTC
.	TRBV5-1	.	TRBJ2-5	CASSGTNRDQETQYF	TGCGCCAGCAGCGGGACTAACAGGGACCAAGAGACCCAGTACTTC
.	TRBV5-1	.	TRBJ2-7	CASSLSVDSSYEQYF	TGCGCCAGCAGCTTGAGTGTGGATAGCTCCTACGAGCAGTACTTC
.	TRBV5-4	.	TRBJ2-7	CASSLELGGSYEQYF	TGTGCCAGCAGCTTGGAGCTTGGCGGTTCCTACGAGCAGTACTTC
.	TRBV19	.	TRBJ1-2	CASSMRRNYGYTF	TGTGCCAGTAGTATGCGACGGAACTATGGCTACACCTTC
.	TRBV5-1	.	TRBJ2-5	CASSFGTGETQYF	TGCGCCAGCAGCTTTGGTACGGGGGAGACCCAGTACTTC
.	TRBV12-5	TRBD2	TRBJ2-5	CASGAGGARETQYF	TGTGCTAGTGGGGCCGGGGGGGCCAGGGAGACCCAGTACTTC
few	TRBV10-3	.	TRBJ1-5	CATRPYSNQPQHF	TGTGCCACCCGACCCTATAGCAATCAGCCCCAGCATTTT
.	TRBV28	.	TRBJ1-5	CASSLMGGGQPQHF	TGTGCCAGCAGTTTAATGGGGGGAGGCCAGCCCCAGCATTTT
.	TRBV29-1	TRBD1	TRBJ2-1	CSALGQGFNNEQFF	TGCAGCGCCTTGGGACAGGGGTTCAACAATGAGCAGTTCTTC
.	TRBV6-1	TRBD1	TRBJ2-7	CASSQTGATYEQYF	TGTGCCAGCAGTCAGACAGGGGCAACCTACGAGCAGTACTTC
few	TRBV6-6	TRBD1	TRBJ2-1	CASSRDRDNEQFF	TGTGCCAGCAGCCGGGACAGGGACAATGAGCAGTTCTTC
few	TRBV5-4	.	TRBJ2-1	CASSLVGAKNNEQFF	TGTGCCAGCAGCTTGGTGGGGGCCAAAAACAATGAGCAGTTCTTC
few	TRBV2	.	TRBJ2-5	CASSESLTTQETQYF	TGTGCCAGCAGTGAATCCTTGACAACTCAAGAGACCCAGTACTTC
.	TRBV7-9	.	TRBJ2-1	CASTGQRRGEQFF	TGTGCCAGCACGGGGCAGCGGAGGGGTGAGCAGTTCTTC
.	TRBV5-1	TRBD1	TRBJ2-7	CASSLRIGQGASKEQYF	TGCGCCAGCAGCTTGAGAATTGGGCAGGGGGCCTCGAAAGAGCAGTACTTC
.	TRBV30	.	TRBJ1-2	CAWSPGLGYTF	TGTGCCTGGAGTCCGGGGTTAGGCTACACCTTC
.	TRBV28	TRBD2	TRBJ2-5	CASSSPGLAEETQYF	TGTGCCAGCAGTTCCCCGGGACTAGCGGAAGAGACCCAGTACTTC
.	TRBV30	.	TRBJ2-7	CASRPRPGIEQYF	TGTGCCTCCCGCCCTCGCCCAGGGATCGAGCAGTACTTC
.	TRBV29-1	TRBD2	TRBJ2-3	CSVPTSGGTPDTQYF	TGCAGCGTCCCCACTAGCGGGGGGACACCAGATACGCAGTATTTT
.	TRBV5-4	.	TRBJ1-2	CASSLYAQKTF	TGTGCCAGCAGCTTGTATGCGCAAAAGACCTTC
.	TRBV5-5	TRBD2	TRBJ2-5	CASSLALAGGQETQYF	TGTGCCAGCAGCTTGGCCCTAGCGGGGGGACAAGAGACCCAGTACTTC